These 10 T cell receptor beta chains came from one sample sequenced in a study of blood T cells in healthy people across ages. Sample-barcoded 5' priming and a J-beta primer mix drove a second PCR of roughly 7 to 11 cycles. TCRdb fed the 5' RACE reads into MiXCR, producing one record per CDR3 protein. Of around 780,000 distinct CDR3 sequences in the sample, roughly 25% were seen once. Another study also made use of these data, one on T cells of mothers and their children.

Sequences were obtained from blood. These receptors originate from a boy younger than 18 in good health.

The rearrangement links TRBV3-1 to TRBJ2-7; no firm D call. This CDR3 contains 12 residues. Germline assignment: CDR1 LGHDT and CDR2 YNNKEL (reference sequence). V was pared by 4 bases and J by 3 bases, with 7 bases between. The CDR3 nucleotides are TGTGCCAGCAGCCCCCACATCTACGAGCAGTACTTC. Translation gives CASSPHIYEQYF.

This clonotype was recorded a few times. This rearrangement joins TRBV9 to TRBJ2-3, with TRBD2 matching over 8 bases. The CDR3 spans 16 residues. Trimming removed 4 bases from V and 7 bases from J; junction bases left unmatched: 14. CDR1 and CDR2 (germline): SGDLS, YYNGEE. CDR3 residues: CASSSQPAGAHNTQYF. The CDR3 region has the DNA TGTGCCAGCAGCTCGCAACCAGCGGGGGCCCACAATACGCAGTATTTT.

The rearrangement joins TRBV6-2 or TRBV6-3 to TRBJ2-7, with D possibly being TRBD1 (5 bases). V gave up 0 bases and J gave up 0 bases, with 12 bases separating them. Germline V gene sequence: CDR1 MNHEY, CDR2 SVGEGT. The length of the CDR3 is 16 residues. CDR3 protein: CASSYSVGDSSYEQYF. DNA for the CDR3: TGTGCCAGCAGTTACTCCGTCGGTGACAGCTCCTACGAGCAGTACTTC.

This clonotype has more than one count but fewer than ten. This chain joins TRBV5-1 and TRBJ1-2, with D unresolved. Germline values: CDR1 SGHRS, CDR2 YFSETQ. This CDR3 contains 13 residues. Trimming stripped 4 bases from V and 8 bases from J, with 15 bases between. The CDR3 loop reads CASSPADKRGYTF. The DNA for the CDR3 is TGCGCCAGCAGCCCGGCCGACAAGAGAGGCTACACCTTC.

There are many counts of this clonotype. The chain uses TRBV7-9 and TRBJ1-4; a possible D gene is TRBD1 (6 bases). The CDR3 is 17 amino acids. The V and J ends lost 1 base and 7 bases respectively, with 19 bases between them. The germline V gene encodes CDR1 SEHNR and CDR2 FQNEAQ (reference sequence). The CDR3 protein is CASSLELTGLKGEKLFF. The CDR3 DNA is TGTGCCAGCAGCTTAGAACTTACAGGGTTGAAGGGTGAAAAACTGTTTTTT.

This clonotype was detected a few times. The rearrangement uses TRBV18 and TRBJ1-2; D is perhaps TRBD1 (5 bases). V lost 3 bases, J lost 6 bases, and 11 bases lay in between. CDR3 size: 13 residues. From germline, CDR1 is KGHSH and CDR2 LQKENI. The CDR3 loop reads CASSPRGRDGYTF. CDR3 bases: TGTGCCAGCTCACCTAGGGGCCGGGATGGCTACACCTTC.

V and J are TRBV7-3 and TRBJ2-2, with 7 bases identical to TRBD2. This CDR3 has 13 residues. V shed 7 bases and J 6 bases; nucleotides not matched to a gene: 5. Germline CDR1 reads SGHTA; CDR2 reads FQGTGA. The CDR3, as DNA: TGTGCCAGCACTTGGGGAGGGGCCGGGGAGCTGTTTTTT. Encoded protein: CASTWGGAGELFF.

Remarks on this clonotype: An end of the junction does not agree with germline; a read error may underlie this. This sequence joins TRBV10-3 and TRBJ2-1; possibly TRBD2 for D (5 bases). CDR3 length: 14 amino acids. Germline V lookup: CDR1 ENHRY, CDR2 SYGVKD. In DNA form, the CDR3 reads TGTGCCCTCAGTGAGGGTACTGTGGGGAATGAGCAGTTCTTC. This translates into CALSEGTVGNEQFF.

About this clonotype: Possible read error: a much larger clone is one base away. CDR3 sequence (DNA): TGTGCCAGCAGTTCGTACAAGCAGTACTTC. Its translation is CASSSYKQYF. The genes are TRBV28 and TRBJ2-7, with no clear D. This CDR3 is 10 amino acids long. The V and J ends lost 4 bases and 8 bases respectively, with 6 bases between them. Per the germline V gene, CDR1 is MDHEN and CDR2 is SYDVKM.

This chain connects TRBV12-3 or TRBV12-4 to TRBJ2-2; D not resolved. V lost 5 bases and J 1 base, leaving 11 bases between the germline ends. The CDR3 loop spans 15 amino acids. The CDR3 DNA is TGTGCCAGCAGTCCCCGCAGGCGGAACACCGGGGAGCTGTTTTTT. Residues: CASSPRRRNTGELFF.